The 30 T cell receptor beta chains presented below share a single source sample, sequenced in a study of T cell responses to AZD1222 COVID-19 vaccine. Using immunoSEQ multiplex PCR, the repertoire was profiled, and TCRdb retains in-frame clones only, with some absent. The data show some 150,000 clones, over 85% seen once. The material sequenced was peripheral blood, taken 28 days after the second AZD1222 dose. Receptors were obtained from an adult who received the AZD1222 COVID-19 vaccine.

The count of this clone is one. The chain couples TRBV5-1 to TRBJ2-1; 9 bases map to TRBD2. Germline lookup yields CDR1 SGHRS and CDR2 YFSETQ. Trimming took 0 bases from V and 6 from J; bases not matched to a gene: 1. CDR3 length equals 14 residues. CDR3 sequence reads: CASSLVSGSNEQFF. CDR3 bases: TGCGCCAGCAGCTTGGTTAGCGGGAGCAATGAGCAGTTCTTC.

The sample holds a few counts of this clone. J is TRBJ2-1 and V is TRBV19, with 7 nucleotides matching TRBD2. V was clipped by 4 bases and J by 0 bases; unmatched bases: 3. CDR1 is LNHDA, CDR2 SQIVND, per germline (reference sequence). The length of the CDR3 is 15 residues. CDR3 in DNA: TGTGCCAGTAGTAATCTAGCGGACTCCTACAATGAGCAGTTCTTC. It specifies CASSNLADSYNEQFF. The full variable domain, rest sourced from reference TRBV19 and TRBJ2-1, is DGGITQSPKYLFRKEGQNVTLSCEQNLNHDAMYWYRQDPGQGLRLIYYSQIVNDFQKGDIAEGYSVSREKKESFPLTVTSAQKNPTAFYLCASSNLADSYNEQFFGPGTRLTVL.

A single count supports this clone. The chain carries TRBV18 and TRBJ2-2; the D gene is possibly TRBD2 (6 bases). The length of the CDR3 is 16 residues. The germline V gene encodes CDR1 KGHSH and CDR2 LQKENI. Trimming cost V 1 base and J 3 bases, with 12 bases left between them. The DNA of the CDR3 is TGTGCCAGCTCACCACGAGGGAGGTCGGACACCGGGGAGCTGTTTTTT. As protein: CASSPRGRSDTGELFF.

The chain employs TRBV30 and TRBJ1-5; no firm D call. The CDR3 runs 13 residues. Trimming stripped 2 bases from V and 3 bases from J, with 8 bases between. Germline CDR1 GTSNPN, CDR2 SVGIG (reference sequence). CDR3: CAWSHSYNQPQHF. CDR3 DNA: TGTGCCTGGAGTCACAGCTACAATCAGCCCCAGCATTTT.

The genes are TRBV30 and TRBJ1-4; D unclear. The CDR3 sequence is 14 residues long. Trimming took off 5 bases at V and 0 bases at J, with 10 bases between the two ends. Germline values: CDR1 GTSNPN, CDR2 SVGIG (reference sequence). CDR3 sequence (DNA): TGTGCCTGGGACGGAAAAGCAACTAATGAAAAACTGTTTTTT. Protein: CAWDGKATNEKLFF.

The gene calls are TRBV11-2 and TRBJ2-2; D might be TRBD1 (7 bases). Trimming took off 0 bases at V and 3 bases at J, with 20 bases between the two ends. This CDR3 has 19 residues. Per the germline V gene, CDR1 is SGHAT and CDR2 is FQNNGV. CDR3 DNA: TGTGCCAGCAGCTTAGATAAATGGGCAGGGGGGACCCACACCGGGGAGCTGTTTTTT. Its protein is CASSLDKWAGGTHTGELFF.

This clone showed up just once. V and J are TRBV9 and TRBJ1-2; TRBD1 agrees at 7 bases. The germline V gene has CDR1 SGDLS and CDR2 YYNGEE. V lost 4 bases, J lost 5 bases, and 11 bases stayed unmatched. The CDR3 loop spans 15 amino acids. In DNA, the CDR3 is TGTGCCAGCAGCTTTCAAGAAGGGGGCGCATATGGCTACACCTTC. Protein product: CASSFQEGGAYGYTF.

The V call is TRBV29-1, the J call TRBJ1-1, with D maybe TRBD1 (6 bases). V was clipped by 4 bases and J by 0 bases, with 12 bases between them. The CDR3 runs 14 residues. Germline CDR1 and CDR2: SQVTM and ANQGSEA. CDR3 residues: CSVGARDMNTEAFF. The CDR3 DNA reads TGCAGCGTTGGAGCCCGGGACATGAACACTGAAGCTTTCTTT.

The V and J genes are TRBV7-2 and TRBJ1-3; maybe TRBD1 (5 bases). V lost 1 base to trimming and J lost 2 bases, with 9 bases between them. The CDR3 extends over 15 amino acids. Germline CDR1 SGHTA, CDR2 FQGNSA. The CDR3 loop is CASSLEGAPGNTIYF. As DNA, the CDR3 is TGTGCCAGCAGCTTAGAAGGGGCCCCTGGAAACACCATATATTTT.

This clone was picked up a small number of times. The CDR3 coding sequence is TGTGCCAGTAGTCTACAGAGGAGCTCCTACAATGAGCAGTTCTTC. Translation: CASSLQRSSYNEQFF. The V call is TRBV19, the J call TRBJ2-1, with D unresolved. The CDR3 has 15 amino acids. Germline values: CDR1 LNHDA, CDR2 SQIVND (reference sequence). Trimming pared 5 bases from V and 0 bases from J, leaving 11 bases between.

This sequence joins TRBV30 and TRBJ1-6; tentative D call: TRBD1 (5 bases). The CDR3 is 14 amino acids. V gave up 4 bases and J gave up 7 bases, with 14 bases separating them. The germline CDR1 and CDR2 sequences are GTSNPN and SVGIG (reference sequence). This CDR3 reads CAWTGGGVNSPLHF. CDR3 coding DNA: TGTGCCTGGACCGGGGGAGGGGTAAATTCACCCCTCCACTTT. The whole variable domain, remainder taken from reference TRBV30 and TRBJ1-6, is SQTIHQWPATLVQPVGSPLSLECTVEGTSNPNLYWYRQAAGRGLQLLFYSVGIGQISSEVPQNLSASRPQDRQFILSSKKLLLSDSGFYLCAWTGGGVNSPLHFGNGTRLTVT.

Written as DNA, the CDR3 is TGTGCCAGCAGCTTCGGGGGGAGGAACAATGAGCAGTTCTTC. Its protein product is CASSFGGRNNEQFF. The V call is TRBV11-3, the J call TRBJ2-1; TRBD2 aligns across 7 bases. Germline values: CDR1 SGHNT, CDR2 YENEEA. V shed 3 bases and J 5 bases; nucleotides not matched to a gene: 4. The CDR3 is 14 residues long. Full variable domain (remainder filled in from reference TRBV11-3 and TRBJ2-1): EAGVVQSPRYKIIEKKQPVAFWCNPISGHNTLYWYLQNLGQGPELLIRYENEEAVDDSQLPKDRFSAERLKGVDSTLKIQPAELGDSAVYLCASSFGGRNNEQFFGPGTRLTVL.

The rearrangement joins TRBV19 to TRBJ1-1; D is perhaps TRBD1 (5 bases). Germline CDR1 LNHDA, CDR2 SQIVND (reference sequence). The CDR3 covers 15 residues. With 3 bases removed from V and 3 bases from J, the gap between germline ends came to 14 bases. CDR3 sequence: CASSILFGGYTEAFF. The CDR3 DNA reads TGTGCCAGTAGTATTTTATTTGGGGGATACACTGAAGCTTTCTTT.

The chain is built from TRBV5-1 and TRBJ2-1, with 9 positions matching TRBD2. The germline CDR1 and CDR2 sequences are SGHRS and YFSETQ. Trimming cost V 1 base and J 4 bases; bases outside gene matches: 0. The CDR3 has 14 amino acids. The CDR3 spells CASSLTSGYNEQFF. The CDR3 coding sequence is TGCGCCAGCAGCTTGACTAGCGGGTACAATGAGCAGTTCTTC.

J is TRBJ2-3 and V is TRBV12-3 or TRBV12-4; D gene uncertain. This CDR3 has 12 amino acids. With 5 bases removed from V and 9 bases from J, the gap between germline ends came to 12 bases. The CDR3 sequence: CASSVDPLTQYF. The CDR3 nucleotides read TGTGCCAGCAGTGTCGACCCGTTGACGCAGTATTTT.

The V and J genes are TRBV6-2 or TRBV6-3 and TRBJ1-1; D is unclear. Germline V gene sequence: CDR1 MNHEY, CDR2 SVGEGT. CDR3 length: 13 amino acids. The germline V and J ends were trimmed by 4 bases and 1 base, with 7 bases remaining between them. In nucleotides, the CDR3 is TGTGCCAGCAGTTGGGAGAAGAACACTGAAGCTTTCTTT. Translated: CASSWEKNTEAFF.

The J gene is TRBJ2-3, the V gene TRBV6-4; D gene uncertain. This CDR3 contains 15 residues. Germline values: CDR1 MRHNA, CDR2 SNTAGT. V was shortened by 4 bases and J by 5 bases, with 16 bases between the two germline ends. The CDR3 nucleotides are TGTGCCAGCAGTGCTTCCCCCGATGGCGGAGATACGCAGTATTTT. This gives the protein CASSASPDGGDTQYF.

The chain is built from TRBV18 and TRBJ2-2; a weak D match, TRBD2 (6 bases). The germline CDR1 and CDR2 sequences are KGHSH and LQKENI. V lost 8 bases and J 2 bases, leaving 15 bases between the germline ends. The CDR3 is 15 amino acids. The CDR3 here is CASQKPGLNTGELFF. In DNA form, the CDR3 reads TGTGCCAGCCAAAAGCCGGGACTCAACACCGGGGAGCTGTTTTTT.

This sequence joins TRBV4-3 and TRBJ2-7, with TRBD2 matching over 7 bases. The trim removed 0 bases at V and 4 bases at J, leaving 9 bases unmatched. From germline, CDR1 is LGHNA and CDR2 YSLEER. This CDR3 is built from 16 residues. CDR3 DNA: TGCGCCAGCAGCCAAGATTTCGCTAGCGGAGCTTACGAGCAGTACTTC. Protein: CASSQDFASGAYEQYF.

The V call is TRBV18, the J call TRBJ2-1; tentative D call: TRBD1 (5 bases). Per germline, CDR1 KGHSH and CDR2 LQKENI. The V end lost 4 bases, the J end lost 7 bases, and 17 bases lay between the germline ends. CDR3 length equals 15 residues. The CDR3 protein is CASSLLGRDMNEQFF. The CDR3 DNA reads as TGTGCCAGCTCACTCTTGGGGCGAGATATGAATGAGCAGTTCTTC.

The CDR3 DNA reads as TGTGCCAGCAGCTGGGGGACAGGGGTGAATTCACCCCTCCACTTT. Protein sequence: CASSWGTGVNSPLHF. The chain combines TRBV7-2 with TRBJ1-6; 10 nucleotides align to TRBD1. The CDR3 spans 15 residues. CDR1 is SGHTA and CDR2 is FQGNSA in the germline V gene. The ends lost 4 bases at V and 7 bases at J; junction bases unmatched: 4.

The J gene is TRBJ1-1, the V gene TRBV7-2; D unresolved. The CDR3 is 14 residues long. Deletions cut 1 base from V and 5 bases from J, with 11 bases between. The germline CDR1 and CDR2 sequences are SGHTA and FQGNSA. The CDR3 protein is CASSLERRRTEAFF. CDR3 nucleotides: TGTGCCAGCAGCTTAGAGAGGAGGCGAACTGAAGCTTTCTTT.

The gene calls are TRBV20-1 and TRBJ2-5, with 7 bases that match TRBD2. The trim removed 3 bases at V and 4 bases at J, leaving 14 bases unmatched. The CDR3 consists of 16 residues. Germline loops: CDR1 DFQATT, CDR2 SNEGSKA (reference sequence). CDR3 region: CSASTTISGIRETQYF. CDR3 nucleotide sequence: TGCAGTGCTAGTACAACCATCAGCGGGATACGAGAGACCCAGTACTTC.

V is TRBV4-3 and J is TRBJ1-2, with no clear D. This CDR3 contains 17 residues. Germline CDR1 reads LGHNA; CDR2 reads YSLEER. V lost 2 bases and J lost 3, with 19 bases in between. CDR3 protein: CASSQRPPTPSDYGYTF. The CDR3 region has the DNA TGCGCCAGCAGCCAACGACCCCCTACCCCCTCGGACTATGGCTACACCTTC.

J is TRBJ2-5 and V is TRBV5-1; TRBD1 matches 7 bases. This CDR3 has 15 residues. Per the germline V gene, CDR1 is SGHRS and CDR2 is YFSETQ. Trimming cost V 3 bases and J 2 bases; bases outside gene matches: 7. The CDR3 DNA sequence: TGCGCCAGCAGCTCACAAGGGGGCTGGCAAGAGACCCAGTACTTC. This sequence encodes CASSSQGGWQETQYF. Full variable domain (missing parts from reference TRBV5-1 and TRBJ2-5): KAGVTQTPRYLIKTRGQQVTLSCSPISGHRSVSWYQQTPGQGLQFLFEYFSETQRNKGNFPGRFSGRQFSNSRSEMNVSTLELGDSALYLCASSSQGGWQETQYFGPGTRLLVL.

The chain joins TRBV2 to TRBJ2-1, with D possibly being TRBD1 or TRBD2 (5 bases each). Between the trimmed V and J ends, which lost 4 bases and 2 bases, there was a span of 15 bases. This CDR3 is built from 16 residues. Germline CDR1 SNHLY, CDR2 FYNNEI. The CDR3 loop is CASSARGYKTYNEQFF. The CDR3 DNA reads TGTGCCAGCAGTGCTCGGGGCTATAAAACCTACAATGAGCAGTTCTTC. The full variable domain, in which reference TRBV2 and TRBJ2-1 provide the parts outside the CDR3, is EPEVTQTPSHQVTQMGQEVILRCVPISNHLYFYWYRQILGQKVEFLVSFYNNEISEKSEIFDDQFSVERPDGSNFTLKIRSTKLEDSAMYFCASSARGYKTYNEQFFGPGTRLTVL.

The CDR3 bases are TGTGCCAGCAGTTTCACGGGACAGGCTTCCGAGCAGTACTTC. Translating it yields CASSFTGQASEQYF. V is TRBV6-2 or TRBV6-3 and J is TRBJ2-7, with TRBD1 matching 8 bases. The CDR3 contains 14 residues. V shed 4 bases and J 6 bases; nucleotides not matched to a gene: 8. Germline CDR1 reads MNHEY; CDR2 reads SVGEGT.

CDR3 sequence (DNA): TGTGCCAGTAGTGCCGACAGGCGGATAGGTGGACAGCCCCAGCATTTT. Translation gives CASSADRRIGGQPQHF. The V call is TRBV19, the J call TRBJ1-5, with D perhaps matching TRBD1 (6 bases). The CDR3 spans 16 residues. The V gene lost 5 bases and the J gene lost 7 bases, with 21 bases spanning the gap. Germline CDR1 reads LNHDA; CDR2 reads SQIVND (reference sequence).

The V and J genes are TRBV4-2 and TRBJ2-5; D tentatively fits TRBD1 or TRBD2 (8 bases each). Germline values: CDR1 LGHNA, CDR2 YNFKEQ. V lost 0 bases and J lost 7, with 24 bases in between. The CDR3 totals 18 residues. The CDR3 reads CASSQESSWGGGTGTQYF. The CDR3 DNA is TGTGCCAGCAGCCAAGAATCATCCTGGGGCGGGGGGACAGGGACCCAGTACTTC.

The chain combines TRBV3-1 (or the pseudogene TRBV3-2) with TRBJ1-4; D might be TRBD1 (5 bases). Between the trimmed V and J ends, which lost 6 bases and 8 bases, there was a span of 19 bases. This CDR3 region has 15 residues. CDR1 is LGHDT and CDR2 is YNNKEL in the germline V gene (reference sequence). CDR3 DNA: TGTGCCAGCAGTCTGACCGGGGACCCGACGGAAAAACTGTTTTTT. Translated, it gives CASSLTGDPTEKLFF.